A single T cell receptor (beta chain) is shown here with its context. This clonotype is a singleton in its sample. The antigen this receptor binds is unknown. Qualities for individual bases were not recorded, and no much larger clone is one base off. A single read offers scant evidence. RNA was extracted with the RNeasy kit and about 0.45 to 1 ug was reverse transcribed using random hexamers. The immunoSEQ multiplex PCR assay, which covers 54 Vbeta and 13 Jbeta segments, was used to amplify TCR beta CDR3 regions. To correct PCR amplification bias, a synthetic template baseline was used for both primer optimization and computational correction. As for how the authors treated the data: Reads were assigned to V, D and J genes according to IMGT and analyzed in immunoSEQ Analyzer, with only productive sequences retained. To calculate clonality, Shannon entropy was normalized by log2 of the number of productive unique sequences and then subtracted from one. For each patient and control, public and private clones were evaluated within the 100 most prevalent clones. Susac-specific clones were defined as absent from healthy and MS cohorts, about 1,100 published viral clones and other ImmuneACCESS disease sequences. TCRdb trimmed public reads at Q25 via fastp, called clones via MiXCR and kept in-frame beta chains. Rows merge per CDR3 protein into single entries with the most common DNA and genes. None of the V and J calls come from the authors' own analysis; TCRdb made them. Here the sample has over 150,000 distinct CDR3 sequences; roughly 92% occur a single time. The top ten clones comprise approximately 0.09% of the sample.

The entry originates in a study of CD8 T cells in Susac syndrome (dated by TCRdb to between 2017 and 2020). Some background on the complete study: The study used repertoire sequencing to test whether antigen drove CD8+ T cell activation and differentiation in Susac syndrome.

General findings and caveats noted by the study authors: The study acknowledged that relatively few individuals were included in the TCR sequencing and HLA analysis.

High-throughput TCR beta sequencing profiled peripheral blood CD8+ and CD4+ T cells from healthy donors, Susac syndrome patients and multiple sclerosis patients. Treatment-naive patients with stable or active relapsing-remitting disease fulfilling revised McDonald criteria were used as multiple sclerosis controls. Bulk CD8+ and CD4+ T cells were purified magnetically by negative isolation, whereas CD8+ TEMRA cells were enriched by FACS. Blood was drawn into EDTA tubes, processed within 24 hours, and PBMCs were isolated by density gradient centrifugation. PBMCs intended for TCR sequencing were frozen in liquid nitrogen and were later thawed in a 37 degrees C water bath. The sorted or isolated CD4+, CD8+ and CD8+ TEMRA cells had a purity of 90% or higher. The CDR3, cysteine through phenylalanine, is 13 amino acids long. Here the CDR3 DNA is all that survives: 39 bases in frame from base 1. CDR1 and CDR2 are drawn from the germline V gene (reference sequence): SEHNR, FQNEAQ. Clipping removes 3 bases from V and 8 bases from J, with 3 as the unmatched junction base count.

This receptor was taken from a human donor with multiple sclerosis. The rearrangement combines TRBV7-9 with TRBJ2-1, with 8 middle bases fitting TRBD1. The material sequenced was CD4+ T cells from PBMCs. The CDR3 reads CASSLTGDHEQFF. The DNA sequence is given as TGTGCCAGCAGCTTGACAGGGGACCATGAGCAGTTCTTC.